The clone carrying this T cell receptor (beta chain) has only a few counts. Each CDR3 protein gets one entry after TCRdb re-called the RACE reads with MiXCR. The data contain tens of thousands of distinct CDR3 sequences, approximately 6.7% of them seen just once; the ten biggest clones take up under 2%. This record belongs to a study of human T cells and chemical hapten exposure. Time point in this sample: pre-sensitization, week 0. Indicated treatment: therapeutic diphenylcyclopropenone sensitization with weekly scalp DPC. Germline-derived CDR1 and CDR2 are MNHEY and SVGEGT. V lost 4 bases, J lost 0 bases, and 3 bases stayed unmatched. This CDR3 has 15 amino acids.

The chain is built from TRBV6-2 or TRBV6-3 and TRBJ1-5, with TRBD1 identical over 7 bases. The receptor's source is a woman aged 25 to 45 with alopecia areata. Some clones in this sample may be carry-over from other donors' samples. The sequences come from whole blood, collected in connection with sensitization to the hapten diphenylcyclopropenone (DPC). The CDR3 coding sequence is TGTGCCAGCAGTTGGGGGACAGCTAGCAATCAGCCCCAGCATTTT. Residues: CASSWGTASNQPQHF.